This TCR beta chain was sequenced for a study of OX40 agonist ivuxolimab in advanced cancers. Study overall: The study gave patients intravenous ivuxolimab at 0.01 to 10 mg/kg every 2 weeks. Three patients responded partially, comprising one with hepatocellular carcinoma and two with cutaneous melanoma. From roughly 20 to 85 years was the age range, with a mean of roughly 59 years, and 70% to 85% were male.

CDR1 and CDR2 from the germline V gene are SGHTA and FQGNSA. This CDR3 has 15 amino acids. Trimming left V 5 bases short and J 0 bases short, with 11 bases between. TCRdb's copy holds only in-frame clones and misses some; the assay was immunoSEQ multiplex PCR. Found here are about 96,000 clones, about 90% of them singletons; the top ten hold roughly 1.6%. The chain recombines TRBV7-2 with TRBJ2-1; D not certain. Source: CD4+ or CD8+ T cells sorted from blood, taken in a trial of the OX40 agonist ivuxolimab. The receptor was derived from an adult with an advanced solid tumor such as melanoma, head and neck, liver or kidney cancer. The CDR3 DNA sequence: TGTGCCAGCAGCCACTCACGGAGCTCCTACAATGAGCAGTTCTTC. Translation gives CASSHSRSSYNEQFF. Full variable domain (outside the CDR3, taken from reference TRBV7-2 and TRBJ2-1): GAGVSQSPSNKVTEKGKDVELRCDPISGHTALYWYRQSLGQGLEFLIYFQGNSAPDKSGLPSDRFSAERTGGSVSTLTIQRTQQEDSAVYLCASSHSRSSYNEQFFGPGTRLTVL.